Here is one T cell receptor beta chain with its context. This clonotype occurred a few times. It has no known antigen specificity. No per-base quality is available; no much larger clone lies one base away. Only healthy Caucasian donors were included. Three pairs of female monozygotic twins, all aged roughly 18 to 30 years, made up the twin cohort. The RNA used for TCR libraries was isolated from peripheral blood mononuclear cells. The sample is drawn from a study of identical twins (dated by TCRdb to the mid-2010s). For the study in its entirety: To test whether fetal clonotypes persist, this study deep-sequenced TCR alpha and beta repertoires from monozygotic twins, from unrelated adults of various ages, and from cord blood. Replicate twin experiments were performed at different times using different library preparation protocols to rule out contamination. General conclusions and limits of the study: A weaker excess of twin sharing was found in beta out-of-frame sequences because the signal-to-noise ratio was lowered by fewer shared sequences. In monozygotic twins, recombination models systematically underestimated out-of-frame TCR alpha sharing, but the models matched the sharing seen between unrelated individuals. Because the same donors could not be followed over many years, the conclusions relied on cross-sectional statistical analysis. Compared with coincidental sharing between unrelated individuals, an excess of low generation-probability sequences was observed among out-of-frame TCR alpha sequences shared between twins. Abundant cord blood beta clonotypes had fewer insertions, young adult naive repertoires showed a similar but weaker trend, and memory repertoires showed no such trend. Zero-insertion analyses could be partly confounded by invariant T cells such as MAIT and iNKT, although diverse VJ usage argued against such confounding for most clonotypes.

From the cysteine through the phenylalanine, the CDR3 covers 13 amino acids. Here the CDR3 DNA is all that survives: 39 bases in frame from base 1. The germline V end is reduced by 5 bases and the J end by 3 bases; junction bases left unmatched: 5. Sequences SQVTM (CDR1) and ANQGSEA (CDR2) are obtained from the germline V gene. The library relied on 5' RACE. The reads were generated on an Illumina HiSeq 2000. Template switching added a universal primer binding site, and the final cDNA carried a unique molecular identifier that allowed TCR cDNA molecules to be counted accurately. Specific primers in the conserved constant-segment region were used to synthesize first-strand cDNA for the TCR alpha and beta chains. To control for contamination, every cDNA library was double barcoded, receiving both a SMART-Mk sample barcode and Illumina barcodes. TruSeq adapter sequences and Illumina sample barcodes were added in two successive PCR steps. The Illumina HiSeq platform was used with custom primers to sequence TCR alpha and beta cDNA libraries. The published analysis was carried out like this. Unique molecular identifiers were extracted from raw reads with MiGEC, and CDR3 positions were determined with MiXCR. Recombination models were inferred per individual with the repgenHMM and IGoR tools using an EM algorithm. Shared clonotypes were analyzed with the tcR package in R, and sharing was normalized by the product of cloneset sizes. To study raw recombination free of thymic and clonal selection effects, out-of-frame nonproductive sequences were analyzed. Starting from the raw public reads, TCRdb applied fastp trimming at Q25, assembled clones with MiXCR and retained in-frame beta chains. Merged by CDR3 protein, the rows form single entries marked with the most common genes and DNA. The V and J calls were not made by the authors but by TCRdb's processing. The sample includes about 570,000 distinct CDR3 sequences, with 7.5% to 10% observed a single time. The ten largest clones add up to 2.5% to 3.5% of the sample.

This sample also appeared in a second study, on yellow fever vaccine responses in identical twins. The second study also describes: According to the authors, the vaccine-induced T cell response in identical twins seemed to be partly convergent and partly specific to each individual. In identical twins, the study followed T cell clones that responded to the vaccine with precision.

The sequence was collected from a woman aged 18-29 years in good health. The sequenced sample was PBMCs. Recombination connected TRBV29-1 to TRBJ2-7; TRBD2 agrees with 9 junctional bases. The DNA reads as follows: TGCAGCGTTTCCCGGACTAGCGACTACGAGCAGTACTTC. Its protein product is CSVSRTSDYEQYF.